This TCR beta chain was retrieved from a study of OX40 agonist ivuxolimab in advanced cancers. TCRdb's table, derived via immunoSEQ multiplex PCR, lists solely in-frame clones and lacks some. The sample lists tens of thousands of clones, about 88% seen once, with 25% to 35% in the top ten. Patients were ruled out by autoimmune disease history or systemic immunosuppression. This clonotype was sampled from an adult with an advanced solid tumor such as melanoma, head and neck, liver or kidney cancer. Material: CD4+ or CD8+ T cells sorted from blood, obtained in a trial of the OX40 agonist ivuxolimab.

The CDR3 protein is CASSLDSLTEAFF. CDR3 in DNA: TGTGCCAGCAGCTTAGACAGTTTAACTGAAGCTTTCTTT. The J gene is TRBJ1-1, the V gene TRBV7-9; unclear D gene. Between the trimmed V and J ends, which lost 1 base and 5 bases, there was a span of 8 bases. Germline V gene lookup returns CDR1 SEHNR and CDR2 FQNEAQ (reference sequence). This CDR3 is 13 amino acids long.